The clone carrying this T cell receptor (beta chain) has more than one count but fewer than ten. The antigen is unknown. Sequencing targeted expressed TCRB transcripts, as all isolated RNA had been reverse transcribed. This table comes from immunoSEQ multiplex PCR, and its TCRdb copy is limited to in-frame clones, with some not included. The table includes 200,000 to 300,000 clones, about 11% detected once. The sample belongs to a study of beta chain features in type 1 diabetes. Points from the study as a whole: The study found moderately but significantly shorter TCRB CDR3s in all four CD4+ subsets of Type 1 diabetes patients.

Looked up from germline, CDR1 is ENHRY and CDR2 is SYGVKD. CDR3 length: 15 amino acids. Trimming took 3 bases from V and 4 from J; bases not matched to a gene: 2. The clonotype originates from a man in his thirties or forties with type 1 diabetes. Input material: naive CD4+ T cells from blood. The gene calls are TRBV10-3 and TRBJ2-5; 13 bases are shared with TRBD2. As DNA, the CDR3 is TGTGCCATCAGTGAAACTAGCGGGGGGGTAGAGACCCAGTACTTC. It is translated as CAISETSGGVETQYF.